Shown below are 3 T cell receptor beta chains from a single sample sequenced in a study of cytomegalovirus exposure and HLA in healthy donors (dated by TCRdb to about 2017). Library method: the immunoSEQ multiplex PCR assay. TCRdb obtained this table from immuneACCESS and retained in-frame rearrangements with V and J assigned. These tables miss some clones; where compared with another copy, unresolved V genes account for less than half of the shortfall, and the remainder is unexplained. Within this sample are under 350,000 clones, with 80% to 90% of them counted one time only. The top ten clonotypes cover roughly 1% of the sample. The sequenced material came from PBMCs. The source of these receptors is a woman aged 18-29 years in good health and CMV-seronegative.

The chain combines TRBV7-9 with TRBJ1-2; TRBD1 agrees at 10 bases. J lost 4 bases, V lost 5 bases, and 4 bases had no gene match. The germline V gene has CDR1 SEHNR and CDR2 FQNEAQ (reference sequence). The CDR3 covers 14 residues. CDR3 loop: CASSVGQGVYGYTF. CDR3 bases: TGTGCCAGCAGCGTCGGACAGGGGGTCTATGGCTACACCTTC.

The V call is TRBV6-4, the J call TRBJ1-5; the D gene is possibly TRBD1 (6 bases). The CDR3 spans 13 residues. Germline V lookup: CDR1 MRHNA, CDR2 SNTAGT. V lost 6 bases to trimming and J lost 7 bases, with 13 bases between them. The CDR3: CASSAEQGQPQHF. The CDR3 nucleotides read TGTGCCAGCAGCGCCGAACAGGGACAGCCCCAGCATTTT.

The rearrangement uses TRBV5-6 and TRBJ2-1; TRBD2 is a possible D gene (6 bases). This CDR3 region has 15 residues. Between the trimmed V and J ends, which lost 0 bases and 5 bases, there was a span of 12 bases. Germline assignment: CDR1 SGHDT and CDR2 YYEEEE. The CDR3 loop is CASSLGLALNNEQFF. The CDR3 DNA sequence: TGTGCCAGCAGCTTGGGGCTAGCGCTGAACAATGAGCAGTTCTTC.